Presented here are 18 T cell receptor beta chains from one specimen sequenced in a study of Ad26.COV2.S vaccination and SARS-CoV-2 variants. Regarding treatment: roughly 19 received Ad26.COV2.S at low or high dose, single or two shots; about 5 received placebo; per-sample allocation not given. On day 63 after the first injection, vaccine and placebo recipients gave samples. TCRdb keeps only in-frame clones here, not all; method: immunoSEQ multiplex PCR. In the table there are about 350,000 clones, roughly 91% of which are singletons. Sequences were derived from peripheral blood, sampled in a trial of Ad26.COV2.S vaccine versus placebo. The receptor source for this set is a person between 18 and 59 years old who received the Ad26.COV2.S COVID-19 vaccine or a placebo.

V and J are TRBV7-8 and TRBJ2-3, with 11 bases fitting TRBD2. The V segment lost 4 bases and the J segment 5 bases; nucleotides outside the gene matches: 8. The CDR3 runs to 16 residues. Germline-derived CDR1 and CDR2 are SGHVS and FQNEAQ. Written as DNA, the CDR3 is TGTGCCAGCAGCTCCATAGCGGGGGGGCCAGGAGATACGCAGTATTTT. Encoded protein: CASSSIAGGPGDTQYF.

CDR3 protein: CSVEDFREDRGLNTEAFF. For the CDR3, the DNA is TGCAGCGTTGAAGATTTCCGTGAGGACAGGGGCTTGAACACTGAAGCTTTCTTT. The rearrangement joins TRBV29-1 to TRBJ1-1; 9 bases line up with TRBD1. CDR1 and CDR2 (germline): SQVTM, ANQGSEA. The CDR3 length is 18 residues. Trimming removed 0 bases from V and 0 bases from J; junction bases left unmatched: 11.

The chain combines TRBV4-2 with TRBJ1-4; D gene unclear. Germline-derived CDR1 and CDR2 are LGHNA and YNFKEQ. The CDR3 sequence is 14 residues long. Trimming stripped 3 bases from V and 4 bases from J, with 9 bases between. In DNA form, the CDR3 reads TGTGCCAGCAGCCAGGACGATGTTAATGAAAAACTGTTTTTT. Translating it yields CASSQDDVNEKLFF.

This clone appeared a single time. The chain links TRBV10-3 to TRBJ1-6; tentative D call: TRBD1 (5 bases). Germline V lookup: CDR1 ENHRY, CDR2 SYGVKD. CDR3 size: 16 residues. V lost 10 bases to trimming and J lost 0 bases, with 16 bases between them. Here the CDR3 DNA reads TGTGCCACAAAGTCCGGGGGGAGCTCCTATAATTCACCCCTCCACTTT. Residues: CATKSGGSSYNSPLHF.

CDR3 residues: CASSLAHSRGDGYTF. Here the CDR3 DNA reads TGTGCCAGCAGCTTAGCGCATTCCAGGGGAGACGGCTACACCTTC. This rearrangement joins TRBV7-2 to TRBJ1-2; D might be TRBD1 (6 bases). V dropped 0 bases and J dropped 8 bases, with 16 bases sitting between them. This CDR3 is built from 15 residues. Germline CDR1 SGHTA, CDR2 FQGNSA.

The CDR3 nucleotides read TGTGCCAGCAGCGTAGAGGGCCGGGGACAGTCTGGCTACACCTTC. This codes for CASSVEGRGQSGYTF. This rearrangement joins TRBV9 to TRBJ1-2; 7 bases map to TRBD1. The V gene's germline CDR1 is SGDLS and CDR2 YYNGEE. V dropped 0 bases and J dropped 7; count of bases not matched to a gene: 9. The CDR3 length is 15 residues.

This clone has just one count. The gene calls are TRBV3-1 (or the pseudogene TRBV3-2) and TRBJ1-5; D may be TRBD1 (5 bases). Germline CDR1 LGHDT, CDR2 YNNKEL (reference sequence). CDR3 length equals 16 residues. V gave up 4 bases and J gave up 5 bases, with 18 bases separating them. CDR3 sequence (DNA): TGTGCCAGCAGCCTCGGGACCGACAAAATCCATCAGCCCCAGCATTTT. Amino acids: CASSLGTDKIHQPQHF.

This chain uses TRBV4-1 with TRBJ1-2; D is perhaps TRBD1 (5 bases). The CDR3 extends over 14 amino acids. CDR1 MGHRA and CDR2 YSYEKL come from the germline V gene. The V end was cut by 5 bases, the J end by 5 bases, with 15 bases between. The CDR3 is CASSSGGDLYGYTF. The DNA for the CDR3 is TGCGCCAGCAGCAGCGGGGGAGATTTATATGGCTACACCTTC.

This clone appeared a single time. Here the CDR3 reads CASGLDAIKAFF. The CDR3 bases are TGTGCTAGTGGTTTGGACGCCATCAAAGCTTTCTTT. This chain links TRBV12-5 with TRBJ1-1; D ambiguous. Trimming removed 1 base from V and 9 bases from J, with 9 bases in between. Germline V gene data show CDR1 as LGHNT and CDR2 as FRNRAP. CDR3 length: 12 amino acids.

The sample holds one count of this clone. V usage is TRBV9 and J usage is TRBJ2-1, with 7 nucleotides matching TRBD1. V dropped 2 bases and J dropped 1; count of bases not matched to a gene: 6. Germline V gene lookup returns CDR1 SGDLS and CDR2 YYNGEE. CDR3 length: 16 amino acids. This chain's CDR3 is CASSVQTGQSYNEQFF. DNA of the CDR3: TGTGCCAGCAGCGTGCAAACGGGACAGTCCTACAATGAGCAGTTCTTC. Full variable domain (outside the CDR3, taken from reference TRBV9 and TRBJ2-1): DSGVTQTPKHLITATGQRVTLRCSPRSGDLSVYWYQQSLDQGLQFLIQYYNGEERAKGNILERFSAQQFPDLHSELNLSSLELGDSALYFCASSVQTGQSYNEQFFGPGTRLTVL.

The table lists this clone with a few counts. The gene calls are TRBV4-1 and TRBJ2-5; D is unresolved. Deletions cut 0 bases from V and 2 bases from J, with 10 bases between. Germline V CDR1 and CDR2: MGHRA, YSYEKL. The CDR3 is 15 amino acids. The CDR3 spells CASSQDSGSQETQYF. CDR3 nucleotide sequence: TGCGCCAGCAGCCAAGATTCGGGCAGTCAAGAGACCCAGTACTTC.

V and J are TRBV4-1 and TRBJ2-1; D call uncertain. Looked up from germline, CDR1 is MGHRA and CDR2 is YSYEKL. Trimming stripped 4 bases from V and 4 bases from J, with 5 bases between. The CDR3 is made up of 12 amino acids. The CDR3 reads CASSPSYNEQFF. The CDR3 nucleotides are TGCGCCAGCAGCCCATCTTACAATGAGCAGTTCTTC.

The chain is built from TRBV18 and TRBJ2-7; D might be TRBD1 (5 bases). With 0 bases removed from V and 3 bases from J, the gap between germline ends came to 12 bases. CDR1 and CDR2 (germline): KGHSH, LQKENI. This CDR3 has 15 amino acids. CDR3 region: CASSPPIGHYYEQYF. In nucleotides, the CDR3 is TGTGCCAGCTCACCACCGATCGGACACTACTACGAGCAGTACTTC.

The CDR3 bases are TGTGCCAGCAGCTTTCAGGGTATGACTGAAGCTTTCTTT. Translating it yields CASSFQGMTEAFF. This chain uses TRBV5-5 with TRBJ1-1, with D tentatively TRBD1 (5 bases). Trimming removed 2 bases at V and 5 bases at J, with 10 bases between. The CDR3 spans 13 residues. CDR1 is SGHKS, CDR2 YYEKEE, per germline (reference sequence).

This chain uses TRBV11-2 with TRBJ1-2; no firm D call. The CDR3 contains 14 residues. The germline gives CDR1 SGHAT, CDR2 FQNNGV. The V end was cut by 5 bases, the J end by 6 bases, with 16 bases between. CDR3: CASSPQWASDGYTF. The CDR3 nucleotides are TGTGCCAGCAGCCCCCAATGGGCGTCGGATGGCTACACCTTC.

The rearrangement joins TRBV6-5 to TRBJ2-7; D gene ambiguous. This CDR3 has 12 residues. Trimming removed 4 bases from V and 0 bases from J, with 4 bases in between. Germline CDR1 MNHEY, CDR2 SVGAGI. CDR3 nucleotides: TGTGCCAGCAGTTCCCCCTCCTACGAGCAGTACTTC. As protein: CASSSPSYEQYF.

The V gene is TRBV6-5, the J gene TRBJ2-3, with a possible D match to TRBD2 (6 bases). The CDR3 loop spans 12 amino acids. Germline V lookup: CDR1 MNHEY, CDR2 SVGAGI. Between the trimmed V and J ends, which lost 8 bases and 3 bases, there was a span of 9 bases. The CDR3 coding sequence is TGTGCCAGCGCAGGGAGGACAGATACGCAGTATTTT. Translating it yields CASAGRTDTQYF.

This clone has only a few counts. V usage is TRBV19 and J usage is TRBJ2-1; TRBD1 matches 7 bases. This CDR3 comprises 15 residues. V shed 5 bases, J shed 2 bases, and the junction held 6 bases outside the gene matches. CDR1 LNHDA and CDR2 SQIVND come from the germline V gene (reference sequence). CDR3 coding DNA: TGTGCCAGTAGTTCAGGGGGAAGGGCCTACAATGAGCAGTTCTTC. Protein product: CASSSGGRAYNEQFF.